The clone carrying this T cell receptor beta chain was seen a single time. As yet, its antigen is unknown. This sample stems from a study of shared clonotypes between healthy human individuals. Study-level information: Aged between 18 and 49, the donors were a couple of women and three men. Points from the study as a whole: There were few donors, and this limited the genetic and exposure-history diversity represented.

Positive CCR7 selection of CD45RO-negative cells yielded the naive CD8 cells, and terminally differentiated effector memory CD45RA+ cells were excluded. Deep was the level at which the assay was run. Genomic DNA belonging to each subset was distributed in equal measure over several immunoSEQ plates. Profiling relied on immunoSEQ multiplex PCR, and the TCRdb table lists in-frame clones only, not all of them. Here the sample spans 2 million to 2.5 million clones, about 95% being singletons. Sequenced input: naive CD8+ T cells sorted from blood. This TCR was sampled from a man aged 18 to 35 in good health.

In DNA, the CDR3 is TGTGCCAGCAGCTCTTTGTGGGGACAGCCTATTGACAATGAGCAGTTCTTC. Residues: CASSSLWGQPIDNEQFF. The V gene is TRBV7-9, the J gene TRBJ2-1; 7 bases are shared with TRBD1. CDR1 and CDR2 (germline): SEHNR, FQNEAQ (reference sequence). The CDR3 is 17 amino acids. Losses at the gene ends were 4 bases for V and 5 bases for J; bases not matched to a gene: 14. The entire variable domain, with the rest obtained from reference TRBV7-9 and TRBJ2-1, is as follows: DTGVSQNPRHKITKRGQNVTFRCDPISEHNRLYWYRQTLGQGPEFLTYFQNEAQLEKSRLLSDRFSAERPKGSFSTLEIQRTEQGDSAMYLCASSSLWGQPIDNEQFFGPGTRLTVL.